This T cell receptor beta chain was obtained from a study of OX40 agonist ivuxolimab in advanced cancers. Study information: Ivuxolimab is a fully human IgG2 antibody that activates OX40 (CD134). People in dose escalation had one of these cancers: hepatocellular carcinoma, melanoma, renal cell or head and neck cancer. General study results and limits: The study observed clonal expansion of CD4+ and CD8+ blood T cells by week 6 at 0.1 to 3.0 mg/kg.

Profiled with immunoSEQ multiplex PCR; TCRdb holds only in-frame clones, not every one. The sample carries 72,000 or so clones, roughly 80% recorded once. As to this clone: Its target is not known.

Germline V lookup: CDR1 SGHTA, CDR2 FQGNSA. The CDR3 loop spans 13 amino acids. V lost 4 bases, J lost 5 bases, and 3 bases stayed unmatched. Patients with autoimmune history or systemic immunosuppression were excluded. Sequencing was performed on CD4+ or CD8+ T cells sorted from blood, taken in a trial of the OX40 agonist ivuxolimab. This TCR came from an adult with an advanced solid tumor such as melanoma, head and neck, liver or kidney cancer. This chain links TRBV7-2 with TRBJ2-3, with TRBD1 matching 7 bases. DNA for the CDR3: TGTGCCAGCAGCTCGCAGGGGGTAGATACGCAGTATTTT. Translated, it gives CASSSQGVDTQYF.